What follows describes a single T cell receptor beta chain. Its antigen is not identified. The data derive from a study of T cell repertoires in cytomegalovirus infection. The wider study: It was recently identified HLA-C-restricted and well-studied HLA-B-restricted CMV epitopes that the study used. Indications of both CMV infection and matching HLA type were provided by public TCR beta signatures. General study results and limits: CMV carriers having the relevant HLA were flagged by cumulative public TCR beta family frequency.

Trimming shortened V by 7 bases and J by 3 bases, and 6 bases separated the two germline ends. The germline V gene has CDR1 MDHEN and CDR2 SYDVKM. CDR3 length equals 11 residues. TCRdb reprocessed the reads with MiXCR, giving one entry per CDR3 protein. The repertoire includes approximately 310,000 distinct CDR3 sequences, more than 20% of them detected once, and 13% sits in the top ten. The sequence was collected from a human donor in good health (CMV status not recorded). Some clones in this sample may be carry-over from other donors' samples. The chain combines TRBV28 with TRBJ1-1, with D hard to call. The sample was cultured PBMCs, taken from culture after CMV antigen stimulation. CDR3 in amino acids: CASTQYTEAFF. In DNA, the CDR3 is TGTGCCAGCACCCAGTACACTGAAGCTTTCTTT.